These T cell receptor beta chains were read from a single sample in a study of shared clonotypes between healthy human individuals. Libraries were prepared by immunoSEQ multiplex PCR; TCRdb keeps only in-frame clonotypes and omits some of them. The sample has approximately 2,000,000 clones; roughly 93% are singletons. The sample was naive CD8+ T cells from PBMCs. All receptors come from a man younger than 35 in good health. Some clones in this sample may be carry-over from other donors' samples. Both conserved end residues are part of each CDR3.

v_call	j_call	cdr3_aa
TRBV4-1	TRBJ2-3	CASSQEATPDTQYF
TRBV13	TRBJ2-3	CASSTQTGPIFTDTQYF
TRBV5-1	TRBJ1-1	CASSLKGFEAFF
TRBV7-8	TRBJ1-4	CASSFFPGPNEKLFF
TRBV15	TRBJ1-2	CATSRTTGTHGYTF
TRBV6-5	TRBJ2-1	CASSYRGSSYNEQFF
TRBV10-3	TRBJ2-7	CAISEYGARGSYEQYF
TRBV27	TRBJ1-1	CASSLGRVNTEAFF
TRBV30	TRBJ1-5	CAWSPWSPDSSDQPQHF
TRBV7-9	TRBJ2-7	CASSSTERYEQYF
TRBV7-8	TRBJ2-1	CASSTPIGGFYNEQFF
TRBV18	TRBJ1-1	CASSAGNEAFF
TRBV5-6	TRBJ2-3	CASSFSGGRTDTQYF
TRBV27	TRBJ2-7	CASSLRQGIRRYEQYF
TRBV7-9	TRBJ2-2	CASSPEQGRTGELFF
TRBV11-3	TRBJ2-1	CASSDRDRGGNEQFF
TRBV11-2	TRBJ1-2	CASSATTGINYGYTF
TRBV19	TRBJ1-2	CASSGRSGHGDGYTF
TRBV27	TRBJ1-5	CASSSLGDQPQHF
TRBV11-2	TRBJ2-2	CASTAWGEPGAGELFF
TRBV7-2	TRBJ2-7	CASSARDVPYEQYF
TRBV28	TRBJ2-1	CASSPNYNEQFF
TRBV6-5	TRBJ2-1	CASSSPPVYNEQFF
TRBV5-1	TRBJ2-1	CASSQVGTSGRDEQFF
TRBV25-1	TRBJ2-5	CASSSVTQYF
TRBV30	TRBJ2-7	CAWRIVGASEQYF
TRBV2	TRBJ1-2	CASSGLGGYGYTF
TRBV7-3	TRBJ2-1	CASSLTAGTEQFF
TRBV28	TRBJ2-3	CASSLAPAGGVDTQYF
TRBV27	TRBJ2-7	CASSLSSGGYEQYF
TRBV9	TRBJ2-7	CASSVDTSGPYEQYF
TRBV28	TRBJ2-7	CASHGPAASYEQYF
TRBV2	TRBJ2-7	CASRGGLADYEQYF
TRBV27	TRBJ1-1	CASSPGPIPEAFF
TRBV11-1	TRBJ2-7	CASSLVGLASYEQYF
TRBV28	TRBJ2-3	CASSLLGLNTDTQYF
TRBV4-2	TRBJ2-1	CASSQAGTRPHEQFF
TRBV30	TRBJ2-3	CAWSGIHGGHTDTQYF
TRBV27	TRBJ2-7	CASSLRDGNYEQYF
TRBV27	TRBJ1-2	CASRARGGEAGYTF
TRBV29-1	TRBJ1-1	CSATWGNTEAFF
TRBV9	TRBJ2-7	CASSVMGGGYEQYF
TRBV11-2	TRBJ2-7	CASSPGLAGGSISYEQYF
TRBV7-9	TRBJ2-6	CASSLGGLAVGSGANVLTF
TRBV4-3	TRBJ2-1	CASSQDWASGLYNEQFF
TRBV27	TRBJ1-5	CASSLIQGGQPQHF
TRBV9	TRBJ2-3	CASSAADRGRIGAPDTQYF